A selection of T cell receptor beta chains follows, all from one sample in a study of CD8 T cells in ankylosing spondylitis. TCRdb called the 5' RACE reads again in MiXCR, with one record for every CDR3 protein. The sample has 290,000 or so distinct CDR3 sequences; around 20% are singletons. The sample taken for sequencing was blood, either unsorted or a sorted T cell fraction (not recorded which). The receptor source for this set is a female donor with ankylosing spondylitis or in good health (not recorded which). Both conserved end residues are trimmed from each CDR3. The D gene is left open where the match is weak.

J gene,V gene,D gene,CDR3 protein
TRBJ2-1,TRBV20-1,TRBD1,SARETRPRGNEQF
TRBJ1-2,TRBV24-1,TRBD1,ATSDSDRVPIYGYT
TRBJ1-2,TRBV6-6,TRBD1,ASSTGTEYGYT
TRBJ1-2,TRBV6-1,-,ASSPQGMAGYT
TRBJ1-2,TRBV20-1,TRBD1,SAAKGANGYT
TRBJ1-1,TRBV7-2,-,ASSLYRTSTEAF
TRBJ2-1,TRBV10-2,-,ASSARGFPYNEQF
TRBJ2-3,TRBV4-3,-,ASSLQSGRTDTQY
TRBJ2-2,TRBV7-2,-,ASSPLQGNTGELF
TRBJ2-4,TRBV6-6,TRBD2,ASSRAGGQDIQY
TRBJ2-1,TRBV10-3,-,AISATQGQFYNEQF
TRBJ2-2,TRBV5-6,TRBD1,ASSSGQGGDTGELF
TRBJ1-2,TRBV6-6,-,ASSYNGYT
TRBJ2-6,TRBV7-6,TRBD2,ASSLVGGSSGANVLT
TRBJ2-3,TRBV7-2,-,ASSPWSTGATDTQY
TRBJ1-2,TRBV9,-,ASSPDSEVNYGYT
TRBJ2-7,TRBV20-1,TRBD2,SARVSGRPYEQY
TRBJ2-1,TRBV24-1,TRBD2,ATSEDGTSGSNEQF
TRBJ2-1,TRBV5-5,TRBD2,ASSLGTSGRGTYNEQF
TRBJ2-1,TRBV4-1,TRBD1,ASSRPGQGRGEQF
TRBJ2-5,TRBV5-1,-,ASSLGSGRRETQY
TRBJ1-5,TRBV20-1,-,SARDTRANQPQH
TRBJ2-2,TRBV11-3,TRBD1,ASSASTGWGGELF
TRBJ2-7,TRBV11-1,TRBD2,ASSFSLRTSGRYSYEQY
TRBJ2-7,TRBV9,TRBD1,ASSAGTGPHEQY
TRBJ2-5,TRBV29-1,TRBD1,SVGQGETQY
TRBJ2-3,TRBV29-1,TRBD1,SGQASKDTQY
TRBJ2-1,TRBV5-1,-,ASSLVPLGGIRNEQF
TRBJ2-3,TRBV20-1,TRBD1,SARIQGARDTQY
TRBJ2-2,TRBV20-1,TRBD2,SAREPSGGRGGELF
TRBJ2-3,TRBV20-1,-,SARDQSSQSTDTQY
TRBJ2-5,TRBV20-1,-,SASGPEETQY
TRBJ2-7,TRBV5-1,TRBD2,ASSPGLAGAYEQY
TRBJ2-5,TRBV20-1,-,SALRPTQGRETQY
TRBJ1-2,TRBV12-3/TRBV12-4,-,ASSFNRNYGYT
TRBJ2-7,TRBV7-2,-,ASSSRLGGDYEQY
TRBJ2-2,TRBV5-1,TRBD2,ASSPQAGTTGELF
TRBJ2-7,TRBV20-1,-,SARVAGTPLEQY
TRBJ2-3,TRBV5-1,TRBD2,ASSSHGLAGGPDTQY
TRBJ2-1,TRBV28,TRBD2,ASSPTSGRGYNEQF
TRBJ2-1,TRBV29-1,-,SLPSLVTSGEQF
TRBJ2-1,TRBV12-3/TRBV12-4,TRBD2,ASSLGKRLAGDEQF
TRBJ1-6,TRBV20-1,-,SATEGYRNSPLH
TRBJ2-3,TRBV24-1,-,ATSELGGTHDTQY
TRBJ1-1,TRBV20-1,TRBD1,SADRGNTEAF